Listed below are T cell receptor beta chains from one sample, sequenced in a study of T cell responses to AZD1222 COVID-19 vaccine. Measured with immunoSEQ multiplex PCR; TCRdb has only the in-frame clones, and not every one. There are roughly 100,000 clones in the sample; about 90% occur only once, and around 4.8% lies in the top ten. This specimen was peripheral blood, taken on day 0 of AZD1222 vaccination. These receptor sequences come from an adult in good health. CDR3s include the opening cysteine and the closing phenylalanine or tryptophan. The D gene is left open where the match is weak. Where a row states a size, it is once, few, many or the class of an expanded clone; other rows omit it.

clone_size j_call v_call d_call cdr3_aa cdr3_nt
NA TRBJ1-4 TRBV5-6 NA CASSSIATNEKLFF TGTGCCAGCAGCTCCATTGCAACTAATGAAAAACTGTTTTTT
NA TRBJ2-3 TRBV2 NA CASSGAGTDTQYF TGTGCCAGCAGCGGGGCAGGAACAGATACGCAGTATTTT
NA TRBJ1-4 TRBV27 NA CASSLRRAEKLFF TGTGCCAGCAGTCTGAGACGGGCTGAAAAACTGTTTTTT
NA TRBJ1-2 TRBV3-1/TRBV3-2 NA CASSQNPGAPTF TGTGCCAGCAGCCAAAATCCCGGGGCGCCAACCTTC
NA TRBJ1-6 TRBV6-4 TRBD1 CASSDGTEDSPLHF TGTGCCAGCAGTGACGGGACAGAAGATTCACCCCTCCACTTT
NA TRBJ2-1 TRBV27 NA CASSFNNEQFF TGTGCCAGCAGTTTTAACAATGAGCAGTTCTTC
once TRBJ2-5 TRBV20-1 NA CSASNSVSRRKTQYF TGCAGTGCTAGTAATAGTGTCTCGCGTCGGAAGACCCAGTACTTC
NA TRBJ2-5 TRBV7-9 NA CASRPRGRETQYF TGTGCCAGCAGGCCCCGGGGGCGAGAGACCCAGTACTTC
NA TRBJ1-1 TRBV19 NA CASSARVGTEAFF TGTGCCAGTAGTGCCAGGGTTGGAACTGAAGCTTTCTTT
NA TRBJ2-7 TRBV29-1 NA CSVAQDYEQYF TGCAGCGTTGCACAAGATTACGAGCAGTACTTC
NA TRBJ2-7 TRBV6-5 NA CASTTARGSSYEQYF TGTGCCAGCACTACTGCCCGGGGGAGCTCCTACGAGCAGTACTTC
NA TRBJ2-3 TRBV5-6 TRBD1 CASSLDRGQGALDTQYF TGTGCCAGCAGCTTGGATCGGGGACAGGGGGCGCTGGATACGCAGTATTTT
NA TRBJ2-1 TRBV5-1 TRBD2 CASSSRAPLAGAWGEQFF TGCGCCAGCAGCTCCCGAGCCCCGCTAGCGGGGGCCTGGGGTGAGCAGTTCTTC
NA TRBJ2-7 TRBV19 TRBD1 CASSISLTGWLYEQYF TGTGCCAGTAGCATCTCACTGACAGGGTGGCTCTACGAGCAGTACTTC
NA TRBJ1-6 TRBV28 NA CASTPPRGPLHF TGTGCCAGCACCCCACCCCGGGGGCCCCTCCACTTT
NA TRBJ2-7 TRBV6-5 NA CASVIGYEQYF TGTGCCAGCGTTATAGGCTACGAGCAGTACTTC
NA TRBJ2-1 TRBV2 NA CASSVVPRFGEQFF TGTGCCAGCAGTGTTGTCCCCCGATTTGGTGAGCAGTTCTTC
NA TRBJ2-7 TRBV6-5 NA CASGSRFHEQYF TGTGCCAGCGGGTCCCGCTTCCACGAGCAGTACTTC
NA TRBJ1-5 TRBV15 NA CATSRGGRRVISNQPQHF TGTGCCACCAGCAGAGGTGGGCGGAGAGTCATTAGCAATCAGCCCCAGCATTTT
NA TRBJ2-3 TRBV5-4 TRBD2 CASSFGTSGGGRNTQYF TGTGCCAGCAGCTTCGGGACTAGCGGGGGGGGGCGTAATACGCAGTATTTT
NA TRBJ1-1 TRBV5-1 NA CASSLAPTVTEAFF TGCGCCAGCAGCTTGGCCCCTACAGTAACTGAAGCTTTCTTT
NA TRBJ2-3 TRBV24-1 NA CATSPRYTDTQYF TGTGCCACCAGTCCTCGGTATACAGATACGCAGTATTTT
NA TRBJ2-1 TRBV7-3 TRBD2 CASSPGGGHNEQFF TGTGCCAGCAGCCCAGGCGGGGGTCACAATGAGCAGTTCTTC
NA TRBJ2-2 TRBV5-1 NA CASSTPWTDANTGELFF TGCGCCAGCAGCACCCCCTGGACAGATGCGAACACCGGGGAGCTGTTTTTT
NA TRBJ1-4 TRBV28 NA CASSLKGGNEKLFF TGTGCCAGCAGCTTAAAGGGTGGTAATGAAAAACTGTTTTTT
few TRBJ2-7 TRBV27 TRBD1 CASSLTGTDLYEQYF TGTGCCAGCAGTTTAACTGGGACAGACCTCTACGAGCAGTACTTC
NA TRBJ2-3 TRBV7-2 TRBD2 CASSLGGGAPAQYF TGTGCCAGCAGCTTAGGCGGGGGGGCTCCTGCGCAGTATTTT
once TRBJ2-1 TRBV11-3 NA CASSPDGVFQFF TGTGCCAGCAGTCCAGATGGCGTCTTCCAGTTCTTC
few TRBJ1-2 TRBV5-4 NA CASSLDGQEGYTF TGTGCCAGCAGCCTAGATGGCCAAGAGGGCTACACCTTC
NA TRBJ2-7 TRBV28 NA CASRGQGWSYEQYF TGTGCCAGCAGGGGCCAAGGCTGGAGCTACGAGCAGTACTTC
NA TRBJ2-7 TRBV6-5 TRBD1 CASSSLWDRGIGEQYF TGTGCCAGCAGTTCCCTCTGGGACAGGGGGATCGGCGAGCAGTACTTC
NA TRBJ2-7 TRBV30 NA CAWSVAVEQYF TGTGCCTGGAGTGTAGCCGTGGAGCAGTACTTC
once TRBJ1-2 TRBV7-8 NA CASSTRQISNYGYTF TGTGCCAGCAGCACACGACAGATCTCTAACTATGGCTACACCTTC
NA TRBJ1-4 TRBV9 TRBD1 CASSVLGQAYEKLFF TGTGCCAGCAGCGTACTGGGACAGGCCTATGAAAAACTGTTTTTT
NA TRBJ2-1 TRBV11-3 TRBD1 CASSSRPTGDRYNEQFF TGTGCCAGCAGCTCCCGCCCGACAGGGGATCGGTACAATGAGCAGTTCTTC
NA TRBJ1-2 TRBV5-1 NA CASSIEGNYGYTF TGCGCCAGCAGCATCGAAGGGAACTATGGCTACACCTTC
NA TRBJ1-4 TRBV18 NA CASSPITRGSVNEKLFF TGTGCCAGCTCACCCATTACCAGGGGATCGGTAAATGAAAAACTGTTTTTT
NA TRBJ2-7 TRBV5-4 NA CASTLQGAYEQYF TGTGCCAGCACCCTACAGGGCGCCTACGAGCAGTACTTC
NA TRBJ1-2 TRBV5-1 NA CASSPEEANYGYTF TGCGCCAGCAGCCCGGAGGAAGCTAACTATGGCTACACCTTC
few TRBJ2-5 TRBV7-8 NA CASSLQYGQETQYF TGTGCCAGCAGCTTACAGTACGGACAAGAGACCCAGTACTTC
NA TRBJ1-3 TRBV28 TRBD1 CASSSGTGVHTIYF TGTGCCAGCAGTTCCGGGACAGGGGTGCACACCATATATTTT
NA TRBJ2-1 TRBV6-4 TRBD2 CASSETGGEYNEQFF TGTGCCAGCAGTGAAACCGGGGGGGAATACAATGAGCAGTTCTTC
NA TRBJ1-5 TRBV19 NA CASSIWGGEFNQPQHF TGTGCCAGTAGTATTTGGGGAGGGGAATTCAATCAGCCCCAGCATTTT
NA TRBJ1-1 TRBV2 NA CASSVATEGGTEAFF TGTGCCAGCAGTGTTGCAACGGAGGGTGGGACTGAAGCTTTCTTT
NA TRBJ1-6 TRBV30 TRBD1 CAWSLTDRGRSPLHF TGTGCCTGGAGCCTTACCGACAGGGGCCGTTCACCCCTCCACTTT
NA TRBJ1-2 TRBV4-1 NA CASSQVPRNNYGYTF TGCGCCAGCAGCCAAGTACCGAGGAACAACTATGGCTACACCTTC
NA TRBJ1-5 TRBV4-1 NA CASSQVPGRGNQPQHF TGCGCCAGCAGCCAAGTTCCGGGGAGGGGGAATCAGCCCCAGCATTTT
few TRBJ1-6 TRBV28 TRBD1 CASSLLQGANSPLHF TGTGCCAGCAGCTTATTGCAGGGGGCGAATTCACCCCTCCACTTT
NA TRBJ2-7 TRBV28 TRBD2 CASSLAGGSSYEQYF TGTGCCAGCAGTTTAGCGGGGGGGAGCTCCTACGAGCAGTACTTC
NA TRBJ1-1 TRBV6-4 NA CASRIQDGYTEAFF TGTGCCAGCAGAATACAAGACGGGTACACTGAAGCTTTCTTT
NA TRBJ2-3 TRBV15 TRBD2 CATSRGFSGGPWDTQYF TGTGCCACCAGCAGAGGTTTTAGCGGGGGGCCATGGGATACGCAGTATTTT
NA TRBJ1-1 TRBV14 NA CASSRNSGGTEAFF TGTGCCAGCAGCCGCAATTCGGGAGGTACTGAAGCTTTCTTT
NA TRBJ2-5 TRBV25-1 NA CASRAPGETQYF TGTGCCAGCAGGGCCCCGGGGGAGACCCAGTACTTC
NA TRBJ2-3 TRBV7-6 TRBD1 CASSFDRGPRGDTQYF TGTGCCAGCAGCTTTGACAGGGGGCCCCGGGGGGATACGCAGTATTTT
few TRBJ1-2 TRBV6-1 NA CASSEGFYRDNLNYGYTF TGTGCCAGCAGTGAAGGGTTTTACAGGGACAACTTAAACTATGGCTACACCTTC
NA TRBJ1-1 TRBV12-3/TRBV12-4 NA CASTGAGTEAFF TGTGCCAGCACAGGGGCGGGCACTGAAGCTTTCTTT